This is a list of T cell receptor beta chains from one sample in a study of blood T cell repertoires in COVID-19. The table came from immunoSEQ multiplex PCR; TCRdb's copy has only in-frame clones and leaves some out. The table includes approximately 150,000 clones, approximately 87% detected once. Sequences were obtained from PBMCs or T cells enriched from blood (not recorded which). The receptors derive from a man in his 60s who had recovered from COVID-19. The CDR3 runs from the conserved cysteine through the conserved F or W. The D gene is left open where the match is weak. Rows give clone size only sometimes, using once, few, many, or a class for an expanded clone.

J gene,clone size,D gene,V gene,CDR3 DNA,CDR3 protein
TRBJ2-7,NA,NA,TRBV29-1,TGCAGCGTTGGCCCCGCTAACGAGCAGTACTTC,CSVGPANEQYF
TRBJ2-3,NA,NA,TRBV5-1,TGCGCCAGCAGCCACAAACGGGACTCGGGCACAGATACGCAGTATTTT,CASSHKRDSGTDTQYF
TRBJ1-6,NA,NA,TRBV9,TGTGCCAGCAGCGTAGGCGACAATTGGCTTTCACCCCTCCACTTT,CASSVGDNWLSPLHF
TRBJ2-1,NA,TRBD2,TRBV6-5,TGTGCCAGCAGTTCGGGACTAGCGGACCCCCGGCGGTTCTTC,CASSSGLADPRRFF
TRBJ2-3,NA,TRBD2,TRBV7-9,TGTGCCAGCAGCTTACAGCGGGGGGCAGATACGCAGTATTTT,CASSLQRGADTQYF
TRBJ1-2,NA,NA,TRBV28,TGTGCCAGCAGTTTATCTGGGCAGGAAGACACCTTC,CASSLSGQEDTF
TRBJ2-7,NA,NA,TRBV28,TGTGCCAGCAGTTTACGCGACAGATTCTACGAGCAGTACTTC,CASSLRDRFYEQYF
TRBJ2-4,few,NA,TRBV6-1,TGTGCCAGCAGTGAAAGGGGGGGGAATTGGGCCAAAAACATTCAGTACTTC,CASSERGGNWAKNIQYF
TRBJ2-7,NA,TRBD2,TRBV4-2,TGTGCCAGCAGCCAAGGCGGCGGGAGCTCCTACGAGCAGTACTTC,CASSQGGGSSYEQYF
TRBJ1-5,NA,NA,TRBV28,TGTGCCAGCACCCCAGCAGGGTCCAATCAGCCCCAGCATTTT,CASTPAGSNQPQHF
TRBJ2-7,NA,TRBD2,TRBV29-1,TGCAGCGTTGAAGTCACCGCTAGCGGGAGCAGCGAGCAGTACTTC,CSVEVTASGSSEQYF
TRBJ1-6,once,TRBD1,TRBV2,TGTGCCAGCAGGACAGGGTCCTATAATTCACCCCTCCACTTT,CASRTGSYNSPLHF
TRBJ2-7,NA,NA,TRBV28,TGTGCCAGCAGCCGCTACGAGCAGTACTTC,CASSRYEQYF
TRBJ1-2,NA,NA,TRBV7-9,TGTGCCAGCAGTGGGATCCGAGGGGGCTACACCTTC,CASSGIRGGYTF
TRBJ1-2,NA,NA,TRBV18,TGTGCCAGCTCACGAGCCAGGGGAAAGGGCTATGGCTACACCTTC,CASSRARGKGYGYTF
TRBJ1-2,few,NA,TRBV5-1,TGCGCCAGCAGCTTGGGTTCGAGGGTTGACTATGGCTACACCTTC,CASSLGSRVDYGYTF